These T cell receptor beta chains were read from a single sample in a study of cytotoxic CD8 clonotypes in ibrutinib-treated CLL. The table came from immunoSEQ multiplex PCR; TCRdb's copy has only in-frame clones and leaves some out. The table shows approximately 340,000 clones, with 67% occurring only once. Here the sequenced sample was PBMCs, taken after 36 months of ibrutinib treatment. The receptor set was obtained from a human donor with chronic lymphocytic leukemia. Each CDR3 is given without its conserved first and last residue. Fields, in order: J gene, V gene, D gene, clone size, CDR3 length, CDR3 protein. D genes are given only for firm matches. Clone size is shown for a subset of rows, as once, few, many or a class of expanded clone.

j_gene: TRBJ1-3
v_gene: TRBV10-2
d_gene: -
abundance: -
len: 12
CDR3aa: ASSEGGSGNTIY

j_gene: TRBJ2-3
v_gene: TRBV7-9
d_gene: -
abundance: -
len: 14
CDR3aa: ASTPRGLTSTDTQY

j_gene: TRBJ2-7
v_gene: TRBV28
d_gene: -
abundance: -
len: 10
CDR3aa: AVQGTSYEQY

j_gene: TRBJ2-3
v_gene: TRBV6-5
d_gene: TRBD2
abundance: -
len: 12
CDR3aa: VTSLAGGTDTQY

j_gene: TRBJ2-3
v_gene: TRBV5-1
d_gene: -
abundance: few
len: 12
CDR3aa: ASFVGASTDTQY

j_gene: TRBJ1-1
v_gene: TRBV6-5
d_gene: -
abundance: -
len: 12
CDR3aa: VSIAFRDLTEAF

j_gene: TRBJ1-3
v_gene: TRBV15
d_gene: TRBD1
abundance: -
len: 14
CDR3aa: ATSRVTGKSGNTIY

j_gene: TRBJ2-3
v_gene: TRBV4-1
d_gene: -
abundance: -
len: 12
CDR3aa: ASSQRGTTDTQY

j_gene: TRBJ2-1
v_gene: TRBV27
d_gene: -
abundance: -
len: 13
CDR3aa: ASSQQGNLSGEQF

j_gene: TRBJ1-2
v_gene: TRBV18
d_gene: -
abundance: few
len: 14
CDR3aa: ASSLQTLSQGYGYT

j_gene: TRBJ2-7
v_gene: TRBV19
d_gene: -
abundance: -
len: 12
CDR3aa: ASSIGGTGYEQY

j_gene: TRBJ1-5
v_gene: TRBV7-8
d_gene: TRBD1
abundance: -
len: 15
CDR3aa: ASSLGGQGASNQPQH